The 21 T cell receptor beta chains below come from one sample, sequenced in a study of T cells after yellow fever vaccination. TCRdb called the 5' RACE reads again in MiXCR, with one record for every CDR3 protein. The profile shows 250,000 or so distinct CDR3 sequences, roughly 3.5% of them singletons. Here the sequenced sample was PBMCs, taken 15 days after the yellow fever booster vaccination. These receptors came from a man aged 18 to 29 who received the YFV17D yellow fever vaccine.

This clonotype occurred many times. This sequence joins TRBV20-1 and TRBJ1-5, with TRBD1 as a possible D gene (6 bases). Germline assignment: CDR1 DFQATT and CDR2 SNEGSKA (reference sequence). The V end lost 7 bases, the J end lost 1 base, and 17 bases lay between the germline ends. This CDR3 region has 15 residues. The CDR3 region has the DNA TGCAGTGTTTTGGCCCCGGACAGCAGCAATCAGCCCCAGCATTTT. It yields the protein CSVLAPDSSNQPQHF.

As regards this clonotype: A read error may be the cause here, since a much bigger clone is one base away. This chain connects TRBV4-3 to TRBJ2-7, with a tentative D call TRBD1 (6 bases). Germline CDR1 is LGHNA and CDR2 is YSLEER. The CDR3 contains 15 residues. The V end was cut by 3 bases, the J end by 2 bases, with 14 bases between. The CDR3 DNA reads TGCGCCAGCAGCCACGCACTCGACAGGACCTACGAGCAGTACTTC. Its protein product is CASSHALDRTYEQYF.

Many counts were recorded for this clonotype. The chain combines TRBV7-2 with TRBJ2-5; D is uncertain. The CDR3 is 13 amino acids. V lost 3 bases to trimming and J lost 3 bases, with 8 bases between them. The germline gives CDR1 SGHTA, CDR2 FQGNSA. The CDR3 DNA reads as TGTGCCAGCAGCTTCGGACCAAAAGAGACCCAGTACTTC. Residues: CASSFGPKETQYF.

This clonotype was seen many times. The CDR3 loop is CASSGGRARADQPQHF. The CDR3 bases are TGCGCCAGCAGTGGGGGGCGCGCGCGCGCGGATCAGCCCCAGCATTTT. The genes are TRBV10-1 and TRBJ1-5; TRBD1 might be the D (6 bases). The ends were cut back, 4 bases at V and 5 bases at J, with 18 bases in the middle. The CDR3 length is 16 residues. Per the germline V gene, CDR1 is WNHNN and CDR2 is SYGVQD (reference sequence).

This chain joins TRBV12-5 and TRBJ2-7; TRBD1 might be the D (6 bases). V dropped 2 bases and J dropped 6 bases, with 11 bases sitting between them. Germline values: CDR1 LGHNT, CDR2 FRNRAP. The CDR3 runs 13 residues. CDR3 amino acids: CASGLYQGSEQYF. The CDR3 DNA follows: TGTGCTAGTGGTTTGTACCAGGGGTCCGAGCAGTACTTC.

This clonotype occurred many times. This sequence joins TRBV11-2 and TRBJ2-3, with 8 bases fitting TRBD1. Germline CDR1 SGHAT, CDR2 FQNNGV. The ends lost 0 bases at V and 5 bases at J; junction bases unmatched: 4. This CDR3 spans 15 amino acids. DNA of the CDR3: TGTGCCAGCAGCTTAGACAGGGGGCGGAAAGATACGCAGTATTTT. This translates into CASSLDRGRKDTQYF.

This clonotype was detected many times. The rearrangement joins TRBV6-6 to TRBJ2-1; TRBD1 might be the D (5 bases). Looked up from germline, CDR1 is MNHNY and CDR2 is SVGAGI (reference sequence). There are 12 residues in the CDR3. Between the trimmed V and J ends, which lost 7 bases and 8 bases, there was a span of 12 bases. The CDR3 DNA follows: TGTGCCAGCACCTCTAGGGGTCATGAGCAGTTCTTC. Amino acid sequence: CASTSRGHEQFF.

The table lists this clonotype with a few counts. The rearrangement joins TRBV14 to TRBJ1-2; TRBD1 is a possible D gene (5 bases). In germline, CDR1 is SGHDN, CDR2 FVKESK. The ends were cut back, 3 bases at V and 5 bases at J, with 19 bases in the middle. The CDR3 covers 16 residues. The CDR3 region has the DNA TGTGCCAGCAGCCATACTCTCGGGGGATCCAGTTATGGCTACACCTTC. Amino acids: CASSHTLGGSSYGYTF. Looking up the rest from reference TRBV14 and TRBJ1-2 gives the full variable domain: EAGVTQFPSHSVIEKGQTVTLRCDPISGHDNLYWYRRVMGKEIKFLLHFVKESKQDESGMPNNRFLAERTGGTYSTLKVQPAELEDSGVYFCASSHTLGGSSYGYTFGSGTRLTVV.

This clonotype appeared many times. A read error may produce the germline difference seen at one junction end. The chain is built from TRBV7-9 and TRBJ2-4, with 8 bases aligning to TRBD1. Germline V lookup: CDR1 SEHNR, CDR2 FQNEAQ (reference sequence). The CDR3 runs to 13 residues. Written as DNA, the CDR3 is TGTGCCAGCAGCTTAGCGCTTGGGACAGGCCGTCAATTC. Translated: CASSLALGTGRQF.

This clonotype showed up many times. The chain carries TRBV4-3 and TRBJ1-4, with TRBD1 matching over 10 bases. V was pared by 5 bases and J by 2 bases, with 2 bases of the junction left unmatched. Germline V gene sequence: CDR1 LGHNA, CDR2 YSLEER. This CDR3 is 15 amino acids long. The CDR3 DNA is TGCGCCAGCAGCTTGACAGGGGGCACTAATGAAAAACTGTTTTTT. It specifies CASSLTGGTNEKLFF.

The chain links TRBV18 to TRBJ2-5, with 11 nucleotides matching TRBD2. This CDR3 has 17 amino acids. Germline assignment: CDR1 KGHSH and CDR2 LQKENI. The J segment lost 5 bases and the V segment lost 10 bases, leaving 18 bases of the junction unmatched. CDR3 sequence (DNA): TGTGCCACCTCCGCTCTAGCGGGGGGCGGGATGAAGGAGACCCAGTACTTC. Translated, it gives CATSALAGGGMKETQYF.

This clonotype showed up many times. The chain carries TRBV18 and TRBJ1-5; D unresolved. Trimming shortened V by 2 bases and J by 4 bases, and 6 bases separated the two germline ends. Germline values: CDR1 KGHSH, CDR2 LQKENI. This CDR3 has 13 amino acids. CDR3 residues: CASSPGGNQPQHF. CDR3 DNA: TGTGCCAGCTCACCAGGAGGAAATCAGCCCCAGCATTTT.

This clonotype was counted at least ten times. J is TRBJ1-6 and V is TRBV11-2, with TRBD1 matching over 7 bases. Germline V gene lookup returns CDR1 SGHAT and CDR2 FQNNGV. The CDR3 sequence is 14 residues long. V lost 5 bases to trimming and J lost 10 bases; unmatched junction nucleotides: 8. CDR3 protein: CASSASTGASPLHF. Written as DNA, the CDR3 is TGTGCCAGCAGCGCCTCAACAGGGGCATCACCCCTCCACTTT.

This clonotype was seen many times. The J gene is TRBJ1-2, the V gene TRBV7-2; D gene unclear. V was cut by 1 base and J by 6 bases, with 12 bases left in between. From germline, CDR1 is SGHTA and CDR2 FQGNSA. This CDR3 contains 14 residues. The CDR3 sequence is CASSLGGTLDGYTF. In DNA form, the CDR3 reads TGTGCCAGCAGCTTAGGGGGTACTCTAGATGGCTACACCTTC.

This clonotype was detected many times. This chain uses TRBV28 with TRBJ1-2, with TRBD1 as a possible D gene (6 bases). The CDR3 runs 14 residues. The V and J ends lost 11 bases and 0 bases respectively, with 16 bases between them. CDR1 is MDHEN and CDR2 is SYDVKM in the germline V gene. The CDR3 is CALRRGAPNYGYTF. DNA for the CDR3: TGTGCCCTACGACGGGGGGCCCCTAACTATGGCTACACCTTC.

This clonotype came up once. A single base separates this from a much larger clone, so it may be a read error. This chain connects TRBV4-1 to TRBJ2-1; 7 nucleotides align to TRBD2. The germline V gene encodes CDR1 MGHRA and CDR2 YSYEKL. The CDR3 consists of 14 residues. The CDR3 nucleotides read TGCGCCAGCAGCCAACGAGCGGGGACTAATGAGGAGTTCTTC. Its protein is CASSQRAGTNEEFF.

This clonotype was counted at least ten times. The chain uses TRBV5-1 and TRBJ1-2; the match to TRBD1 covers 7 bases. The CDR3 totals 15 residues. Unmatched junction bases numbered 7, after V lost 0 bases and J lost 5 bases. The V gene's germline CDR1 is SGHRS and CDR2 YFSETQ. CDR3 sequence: CASSLARTGSYGYTF. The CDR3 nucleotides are TGCGCCAGCAGCTTGGCTCGGACAGGATCATATGGCTACACCTTC.

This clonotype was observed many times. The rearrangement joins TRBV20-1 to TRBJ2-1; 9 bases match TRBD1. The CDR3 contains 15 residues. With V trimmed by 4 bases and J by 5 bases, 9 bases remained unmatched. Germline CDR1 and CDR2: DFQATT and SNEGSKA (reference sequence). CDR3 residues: CSAKDPGQGDNEQFF. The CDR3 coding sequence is TGCAGTGCTAAAGATCCGGGACAGGGAGACAATGAGCAGTTCTTC.

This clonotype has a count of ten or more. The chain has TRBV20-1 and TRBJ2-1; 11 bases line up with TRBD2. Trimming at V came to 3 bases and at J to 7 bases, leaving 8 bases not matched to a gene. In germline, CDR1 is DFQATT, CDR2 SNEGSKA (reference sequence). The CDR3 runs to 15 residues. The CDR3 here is CSASRVAGGPNEQFF. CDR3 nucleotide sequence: TGCAGTGCTAGCCGGGTAGCGGGGGGGCCAAATGAGCAGTTCTTC.

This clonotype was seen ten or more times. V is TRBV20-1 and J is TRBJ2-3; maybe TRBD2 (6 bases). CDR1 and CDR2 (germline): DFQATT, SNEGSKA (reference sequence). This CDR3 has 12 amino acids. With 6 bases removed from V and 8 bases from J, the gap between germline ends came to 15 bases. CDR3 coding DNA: TGCAGTGCCGCGTATGGGGGAGGTACGCAGTATTTT. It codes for CSAAYGGGTQYF.

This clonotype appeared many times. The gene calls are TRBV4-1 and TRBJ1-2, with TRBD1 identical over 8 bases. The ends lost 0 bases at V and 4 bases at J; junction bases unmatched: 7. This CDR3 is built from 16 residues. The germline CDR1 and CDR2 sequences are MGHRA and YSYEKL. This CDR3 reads CASSQEGWTGIYGYTF. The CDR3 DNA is TGCGCCAGCAGCCAAGAAGGGTGGACAGGGATCTATGGCTACACCTTC.